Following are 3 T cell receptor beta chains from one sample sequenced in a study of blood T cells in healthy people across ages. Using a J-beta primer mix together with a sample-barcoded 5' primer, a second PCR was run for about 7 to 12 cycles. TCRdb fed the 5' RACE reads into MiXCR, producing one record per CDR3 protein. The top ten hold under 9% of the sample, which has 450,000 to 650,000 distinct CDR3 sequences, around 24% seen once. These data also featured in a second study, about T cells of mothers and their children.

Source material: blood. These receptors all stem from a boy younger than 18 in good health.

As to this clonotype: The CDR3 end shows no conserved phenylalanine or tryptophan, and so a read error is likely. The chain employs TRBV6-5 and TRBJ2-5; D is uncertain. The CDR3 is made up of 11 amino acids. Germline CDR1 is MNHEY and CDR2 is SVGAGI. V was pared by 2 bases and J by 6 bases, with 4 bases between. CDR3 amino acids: CASSYLQTQYC. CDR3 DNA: TGTGCCAGCAGTTACCTACAGACCCAGTACTGC.

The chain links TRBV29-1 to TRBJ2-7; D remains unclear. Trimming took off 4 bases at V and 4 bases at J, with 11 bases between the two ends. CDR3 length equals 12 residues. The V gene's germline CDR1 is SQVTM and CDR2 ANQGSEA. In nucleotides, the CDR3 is TGCAGCGTTGTTGGGCTCGGATACGAGCAGTACTTC. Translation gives CSVVGLGYEQYF.

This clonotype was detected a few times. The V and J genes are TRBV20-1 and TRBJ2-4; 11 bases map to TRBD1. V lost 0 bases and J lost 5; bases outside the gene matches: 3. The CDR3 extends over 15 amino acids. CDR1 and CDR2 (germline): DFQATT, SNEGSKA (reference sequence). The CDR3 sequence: CSAREGGQGENIQYF. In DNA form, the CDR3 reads TGCAGTGCTAGAGAGGGGGGACAGGGGGAAAACATTCAGTACTTC.